The present T cell receptor beta chain was sequenced within a study of T cells in Graves' hyperthyroidism and ophthalmopathy. Study-level information: The authors collected peripheral blood at initial diagnosis, before any treatment.

Using RNA transcripts as the source, TCR beta CDR3 regions were amplified. A set of HTBI primers served as the primers for a first-round RT-PCR of the TCR CDR3. One entry per CDR3 protein, called by TCRdb with MiXCR from the multiplex PCR reads. The sample carries 380,000 or so distinct CDR3 sequences, about 15% recorded once. This clonotype was observed at least ten times. Antigen specificity is unknown. Study results and caveats: In validation, the model predicted ophthalmopathy. These predictions came a median roughly 6 months before onset.

Per the germline V gene, CDR1 is MNHNS and CDR2 is SASEGT. The CDR3 sequence is 15 residues long. Trimming took 6 bases from V and 0 from J, leaving 15 bases between them. The chain couples TRBV6-1 to TRBJ2-7, with TRBD1 as a possible D gene (5 bases). The sequenced sample was blood. The source is a woman under 40 with Graves' hyperthyroidism. The CDR3 region is CASSPGRQVSYEQYF. DNA for the CDR3: TGTGCCAGCAGCCCAGGGCGTCAGGTCTCCTACGAGCAGTACTTC.